This paragraph reports one T cell receptor beta chain. Its recognized antigen is unknown. No base qualities exist here, and no much larger clone lies one base off it. This sample was included in a study of beta chain features in type 1 diabetes (dated by TCRdb to about 2018). With regard to the full study: Patients and healthy donors did not differ in mean age, gender distribution, total cell number or subset yield. A total of roughly 98,000,000 sorted cells were examined across all samples, and a strong correlation was observed between cell number per subset and RNA yield. In the study, TCRB repertoires of sorted circulating CD4+ T cell subsets from recently diagnosed type 1 diabetes patients were compared with those of matched healthy donors. Naive and central memory subsets were obtained from all 30 or so donors, but regulatory and stem cell-like memory subsets were isolated from only 8 patients and roughly eight healthy donors.

From each donor, a single peripheral blood sample of 100 to 150 mL on average was drawn into heparinised tubes. A BD FACSAria II and a panel including CD45RO, CCR7, CD25, CD127, CD95 and CD27 were used to sort naive, central memory, regulatory and stem cell-like memory CD4+ T cells. All sorted populations exceeded 95% purity. Right away, PBMCs were isolated by Lymphoprep density gradient centrifugation and were stained directly, with no culture step. Samples were stained and sorted in pairs, with one healthy donor and one patient per experiment, so that batch effects were minimized. The High Capacity cDNA Reverse Transcription Kit was used to reverse transcribe all of the isolated RNA, meaning that expressed TCRB transcripts were what got sequenced. Stem cell-like memory T cell samples underwent survey-depth immunoSEQ sequencing, averaging about 1 million total reads per sample. Sorted cells were lysed in RLT buffer, and RNA was extracted using DNase-treated RNeasy Micro or Mini kits according to cell number. Each cell subset was processed separately to prevent cross-contamination, with patient and healthy donor samples processed together. The immunoSEQ multiplex PCR was used to amplify TCRB sequences from cDNA, yielding 87-bp fragments that span the CDR3 region. Amplicons were sequenced on the Illumina HiSeq platform. The authors' pipeline ran thus. PCR bias was corrected computationally using synthetic template baselines, and reads within Hamming distance 2 were collapsed, with unmergeable singletons discarded. Reads were aligned against IMGT to assign V, D and J genes, CDR3 length and insertions or deletions at six rearrangement sites. Within each subset, clonotype counts were normalized to sorted cell number, and only after that were true diversity and Gini coefficients computed with the tcR R package. Repertoire sharing was quantified using the overlap coefficient calculated on TCRB nucleotide sequences. Here the immuneACCESS table is served through TCRdb, limited to in-frame sequences with V and J called. Missing clones are a known gap in these copies; in checked studies unresolved V genes cover under half, and the rest lacks a known reason. V, J and clone size derive from that table, while D and trimming were established from the DNA sequence. The sample table records about 16,000 clones; approximately 55% of these occur just once. Of the sample, roughly 0.45% is held by the ten largest clones.

The CDR3 contains 14 residues, cysteine and phenylalanine counted. Only CDR3 DNA is held: 42 bases, read in frame from base 1. CDR1 and CDR2 (MNHEY, SMNVEV) derive from the germline V gene (reference sequence). A distance of 9 bases separates the germline ends of V and J, which lose 3 bases and 2 bases respectively. General conclusions and limits of the study: Shorter templates might be favored by PCR, yet because patient and control samples were amplified and corrected together, any such skew would affect both groups equally. Naive, central memory and regulatory TCRB repertoires appeared more similar among patients than among healthy donors. A moderate but significant shortening of TCRB CDR3 length was observed in type 1 diabetes patients in all four CD4+ subsets. Because the HLA sub-analyses included only small numbers of individuals, any influence of HLA type on TCRB rearrangement was left unresolved. Patients with type 1 diabetes made fewer insertions and deleted more nucleotides at VDJ recombination sites, implying thymic rearrangement abnormalities. Sequencing cDNA rather than genomic DNA could over-represent highly expressing activated cells, although activation and CD3 levels did not differ between groups.

The chain links TRBV27 with TRBJ2-3; no confident D gene assignment can be made. The specimen was stem cell memory CD4+ T cells from blood. What the cell subset or site label conveys for this sample: stem cell-like memory CD4+ T cells. The clonotype originates from a woman younger than 35 in good health. The sequenced DNA is TGTGCCAGCAGTTTTAACAGAGACACAGATACGCAGTATTTT. Its product reads: CASSFNRDTDTQYF.